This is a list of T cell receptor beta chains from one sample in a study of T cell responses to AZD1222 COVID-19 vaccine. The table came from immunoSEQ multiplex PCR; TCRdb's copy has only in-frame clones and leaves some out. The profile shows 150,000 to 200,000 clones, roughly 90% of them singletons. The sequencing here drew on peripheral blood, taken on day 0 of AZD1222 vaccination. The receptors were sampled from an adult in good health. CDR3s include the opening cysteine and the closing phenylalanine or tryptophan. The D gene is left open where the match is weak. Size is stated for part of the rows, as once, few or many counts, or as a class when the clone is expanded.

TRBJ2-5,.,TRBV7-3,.,TGTGCCAGCAGCCCAACGGGAGTGGCGGAGACCCAGTACTTC,CASSPTGVAETQYF
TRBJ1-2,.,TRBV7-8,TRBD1,TGTGCCAGCAGCTTAAGGGACAGGGAACCCAACTATGGCTACACCTTC,CASSLRDREPNYGYTF
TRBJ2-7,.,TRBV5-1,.,TGCGCCAGCAGCTACCTTCCGACAGGTGGTTCCTACGAGCAGTACTTC,CASSYLPTGGSYEQYF
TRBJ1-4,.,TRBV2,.,TGTGCCAGCAGTGTCCAGGGGCCGGATGAAAAACTGTTTTTT,CASSVQGPDEKLFF
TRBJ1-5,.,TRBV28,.,TGTGCCAGCAGTCCTCCCATGTTGGGCAATCAGCCCCAGCATTTT,CASSPPMLGNQPQHF
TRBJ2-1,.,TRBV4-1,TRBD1,TGCGCCAGCAGCCGCACGGGGACAGGGTCTAGTTACAATGAGCAGTTCTTC,CASSRTGTGSSYNEQFF
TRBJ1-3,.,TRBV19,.,TGTGCCAGTAGTATTGACACCTACTCTGGAAACACCATATATTTT,CASSIDTYSGNTIYF
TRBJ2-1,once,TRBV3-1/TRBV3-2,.,TGTGCCAGCAGCCAAGATCCCGCTGTAGAATACAATGAGCAGTTCTTC,CASSQDPAVEYNEQFF
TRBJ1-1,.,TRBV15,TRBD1,TGTGCCACCAGCACCTCCGGGACAGGGGATATTGGAGCTTTCTTT,CATSTSGTGDIGAFF
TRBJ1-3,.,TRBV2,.,TGTGCCAGCATCGAAGGGCCTGGCGGGAACACCATATATTTT,CASIEGPGGNTIYF
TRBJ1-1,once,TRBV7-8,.,TGTGCCAGCAGCTTATTATCCCAGACGAACACTGAAGCTTTCTTT,CASSLLSQTNTEAFF
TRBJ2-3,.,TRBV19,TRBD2,TGTGCCAGTAGTCGCGCTAGCGGGGGCCTCACAGATACGCAGTATTTT,CASSRASGGLTDTQYF